The 17 T cell receptor beta chains reported below all come from one sample, sequenced in a study of identical twins. TCRdb re-analysed the 5' RACE reads in MiXCR, keeping a single row per CDR3 protein. The table records around 240,000 distinct CDR3 sequences, roughly 7% of them present only once. A further study also used this sample, focusing on yellow fever vaccine responses in identical twins.

Sequenced input: memory (CD45RO+) T cells sorted from blood. Receptor source: a woman aged 18 to 35 in good health.

This clonotype showed up many times. The rearrangement uses TRBV6-1 and TRBJ2-7; D not certain. V dropped 7 bases and J dropped 5 bases, with 15 bases sitting between them. The CDR3 loop spans 13 amino acids. Germline V gene data show CDR1 as MNHNS and CDR2 as SASEGT. CDR3 region: CASKAGLNHEQYF. CDR3 nucleotides: TGTGCCAGCAAGGCCGGATTAAACCACGAGCAGTACTTC.

The J gene is TRBJ2-1, the V gene TRBV6-4; 9 nucleotides line up with TRBD2. CDR1 and CDR2 (germline): MRHNA, SNTAGT. The CDR3 has 15 residues. V dropped 2 bases and J dropped 7; count of bases not matched to a gene: 6. CDR3 loop: CASSDLASGKNEQFF. The DNA for the CDR3 is TGTGCCAGCAGTGACCTAGCTAGCGGGAAAAATGAGCAGTTCTTC.

The V and J genes are TRBV11-2 and TRBJ1-6, with TRBD1 matching 7 bases. Per germline, CDR1 SGHAT and CDR2 FQNNGV. The CDR3 is 15 residues long. V lost 3 bases to trimming and J lost 7 bases; unmatched junction nucleotides: 6. The CDR3 DNA reads TGTGCCAGCAGCTTTTTCAGGGGGGACAATTCACCCCTCCACTTT. It yields the protein CASSFFRGDNSPLHF.

Many counts were recorded for this clonotype. V and J are TRBV12-3 or TRBV12-4 and TRBJ1-2; D remains ambiguous. Trimming cost V 1 base and J 5 bases, with 8 bases left between them. The CDR3 loop spans 13 amino acids. The CDR3 reads CASSLEGKYGYTF. CDR3 DNA sequence: TGTGCCAGCAGTTTAGAGGGAAAATATGGCTACACCTTC.

This clonotype was detected a few times. The gene calls are TRBV6-6 and TRBJ2-3; no firm D call. This CDR3 has 13 residues. Between the trimmed V and J ends, which lost 4 bases and 0 bases, there was a span of 5 bases. Germline lookup yields CDR1 MNHNY and CDR2 SVGAGI (reference sequence). In DNA, the CDR3 is TGTGCCAGCAGTTTATACAGCACAGATACGCAGTATTTT. Residues: CASSLYSTDTQYF.

This clonotype was detected only a few times. The chain combines TRBV11-3 with TRBJ2-3; the D gene is possibly TRBD1 (5 bases). Trimming took 5 bases from V and 5 from J, leaving 14 bases between them. Germline CDR1 and CDR2: SGHNT and YENEEA. CDR3 length: 14 residues. This chain's CDR3 is CASSLRSQGDTQYF. Here the CDR3 DNA reads TGTGCCAGCAGCCTCCGCAGCCAGGGAGATACGCAGTATTTT.

This clonotype has more than one count but fewer than ten. This chain links TRBV4-2 with TRBJ2-1; D remains ambiguous. V lost 4 bases and J lost 4, with 11 bases in between. CDR3 length: 14 amino acids. Germline V lookup: CDR1 LGHNA, CDR2 YNFKEQ. The CDR3 loop reads CASSPMLEYNEQFF. The CDR3 DNA reads TGTGCCAGCAGCCCAATGCTAGAATACAATGAGCAGTTCTTC.

This clonotype showed up just a few times. This chain links TRBV27 with TRBJ2-5, with no clear D. CDR1 MNHEY and CDR2 SMNVEV come from the germline V gene (reference sequence). The CDR3 consists of 14 residues. V gave up 2 bases and J gave up 4 bases, with 11 bases separating them. The DNA of the CDR3 is TGTGCCAGCAGTTTAACAGTAGGCGGAGAGACCCAGTACTTC. This gives the protein CASSLTVGGETQYF.

This chain connects TRBV28 to TRBJ2-2, with D unclear. The CDR3 is 13 amino acids. Trimming shortened V by 5 bases and J by 6 bases, and 10 bases separated the two germline ends. CDR1 and CDR2 from the germline V gene are MDHEN and SYDVKM. The CDR3 nucleotides read TGTGCCAGCAGTCCATCAATGGCCGGGGAGCTGTTTTTT. Translation gives CASSPSMAGELFF. The variable domain in full, completed from reference TRBV28 and TRBJ2-2, reads DVKVTQSSRYLVKRTGEKVFLECVQDMDHENMFWYRQDPGLGLRLIYFSYDVKMKEKGDIPEGYSVSREKKERFSLILESASTNQTSMYLCASSPSMAGELFFGEGSRLTVL.

In this sample, this clonotype turned up a few times. The V call is TRBV5-6, the J call TRBJ2-1; 9 bases are shared with TRBD2. J was trimmed by 4 bases and V by 5 bases; bases with no gene match: 19. The CDR3 has 19 residues. Per germline, CDR1 SGHDT and CDR2 YYEEEE. The CDR3 DNA reads TGTGCCAGCAGTTCGGACCTCAGGTACGAACTAGCGGGTTACAATGAGCAGTTCTTC. It codes for CASSSDLRYELAGYNEQFF.

There are a few counts of this clonotype. The chain carries TRBV20-1 and TRBJ2-1, with TRBD2 identical over 11 bases. Germline trimming cut 1 base from V and 8 bases from J; bases unmatched to any gene: 25. This CDR3 has 21 amino acids. Per germline, CDR1 DFQATT and CDR2 SNEGSKA (reference sequence). The CDR3 DNA is TGCAGTGCTAGAGTTAGCGGGGGGGCCTTCGCCGAGATACGCTACATGGATGAGCAGTTCTTC. Translation: CSARVSGGAFAEIRYMDEQFF.

The chain uses TRBV9 and TRBJ2-7; D might be TRBD2 (5 bases). V shed 0 bases and J shed 3 bases, with 10 bases lying between them. This CDR3 region has 14 residues. Germline lookup yields CDR1 SGDLS and CDR2 YYNGEE. The CDR3 loop reads CASSVGAGVYEQYF. In DNA form, the CDR3 reads TGTGCCAGCAGCGTAGGGGCGGGCGTCTACGAGCAGTACTTC.

V and J are TRBV20-1 and TRBJ1-3; D not certain. Trimming stripped 3 bases from V and 1 base from J, with 10 bases between. The CDR3 has 14 amino acids. The V gene's germline CDR1 is DFQATT and CDR2 SNEGSKA (reference sequence). The CDR3 DNA reads TGCAGTGCTAGTTTGCCCGGATCTGGAAACACCATATATTTT. Protein: CSASLPGSGNTIYF.

This clonotype was recorded a few times. The V and J genes are TRBV6-1 and TRBJ2-1; 7 bases align to TRBD2. Germline assignment: CDR1 MNHNS and CDR2 SASEGT. The junction had 4 bases not matched to a gene; V was cut back by 6 bases and J by 5 bases. The CDR3 consists of 13 residues. CDR3: CASSPGTNNEQFF. In DNA form, the CDR3 reads TGTGCCAGCAGCCCCGGGACTAACAATGAGCAGTTCTTC.

The CDR3 nucleotides are TGTGCCAGCAGCCAAGATCGGGCAGGGAATCAGCCCCAGCATTTT. This gives the protein CASSQDRAGNQPQHF. V and J are TRBV3-1 and TRBJ1-5; possible D gene TRBD1, 5 bases. V lost 0 bases and J lost 4, with 10 bases in between. The CDR3 runs 15 residues. Germline CDR1 LGHDT, CDR2 YNNKEL (reference sequence).

The gene calls are TRBV2 and TRBJ2-2; the match to TRBD2 covers 8 bases. The CDR3 extends over 15 amino acids. The germline gives CDR1 SNHLY, CDR2 FYNNEI. With 11 bases clipped from V and 5 bases from J, the junction kept 13 bases outside the gene matches. The CDR3 loop reads CASKRVAGGTGELFF. CDR3 DNA: TGTGCCTCAAAAAGGGTTGCGGGAGGAACCGGGGAGCTGTTTTTT.

This clonotype has a handful of counts. The V and J genes are TRBV12-3 or TRBV12-4 and TRBJ2-6; D is unclear. Trimming took off 5 bases at V and 6 bases at J, with 14 bases between the two ends. The CDR3 is 15 amino acids. CDR3 loop: CASSARATKANVLTF. In DNA, the CDR3 is TGTGCCAGCAGTGCACGAGCTACGAAGGCCAACGTCCTGACTTTC.